This passage covers 21 T cell receptor beta chains from one sample sequenced in a study of metastatic and nonmetastatic thyroid tumors. TCRdb re-analyzed the PCR reads through MiXCR. The sample includes approximately 25,000 clones, 10% to 15% of them seen just once. Not a single patient had been given any form of treatment at any point before undergoing thyroid surgery. Sequenced material: blood. The receptor set was obtained from a female donor with papillary thyroid cancer or a benign thyroid nodule (not recorded which). Some clones in this sample may be carry-over from other donors' samples.

By sample share, this clone is medium-sized. The chain combines TRBV19 with TRBJ2-1, with 12 bases aligning to TRBD1. Losses at the gene ends were 1 base for V and 12 bases for J; bases not matched to a gene: 7. This CDR3 spans 15 amino acids. Germline-derived CDR1 and CDR2 are LNHDA and SQIVND (reference sequence). CDR3 bases: TGTGCCAGTAGTATAGGGGGGACAGGGGGCATTGGGCAGTTCTTC. Translated: CASSIGGTGGIGQFF.

This clone was counted many times. V is TRBV11-2 and J is TRBJ2-1; TRBD1 is a possible D gene (6 bases). Germline V lookup: CDR1 SGHAT, CDR2 FQNNGV. The CDR3 contains 17 residues. Trimming cost V 8 bases and J 0 bases, with 20 bases left between them. The CDR3, as DNA: TGTGCCAGCGGGGGCGATCTACAGGGTCGCTCCTACAATGAGCAGTTCTTC. Protein product: CASGGDLQGRSYNEQFF.

In its sample, this clone ranks as medium-sized. J is TRBJ2-7 and V is TRBV3-1; 10 bases fit TRBD2. Germline assignment: CDR1 LGHDT and CDR2 YNNKEL (reference sequence). The CDR3 extends over 14 amino acids. With 4 bases clipped from V and 5 bases from J, the junction kept 5 bases outside the gene matches. The CDR3 DNA sequence: TGTGCCAGCAGCCGGGCTAGCGGGAGTAACGAGCAGTACTTC. Residues: CASSRASGSNEQYF.

This clone was picked up many times. The genes are TRBV11-2 and TRBJ2-5; the D gene could be TRBD1 or TRBD2 (7 bases each). CDR1 is SGHAT, CDR2 FQNNGV, per germline. Trimming removed 4 bases at V and 2 bases at J, with 11 bases between. The CDR3 is 14 amino acids. As DNA, the CDR3 is TGTGCCAGCAGCTCGGGGGGACAGCAAGAGACCCAGTACTTC. This codes for CASSSGGQQETQYF.

This clone showed up many times. The chain has TRBV28 and TRBJ1-5; D is unclear. From germline, CDR1 is MDHEN and CDR2 SYDVKM. V was clipped by 5 bases and J by 0 bases, with 11 bases between them. The CDR3 is made up of 15 amino acids. As DNA, the CDR3 is TGTGCCAGCAGTCCCACGGATTATAGCAATCAGCCCCAGCATTTT. Translating it yields CASSPTDYSNQPQHF. Filled out from reference TRBV28 and TRBJ1-5, the complete variable domain reads DVKVTQSSRYLVKRTGEKVFLECVQDMDHENMFWYRQDPGLGLRLIYFSYDVKMKEKGDIPEGYSVSREKKERFSLILESASTNQTSMYLCASSPTDYSNQPQHFGDGTRLSIL.

This clone was found many times. CDR3 nucleotide sequence: TGCGCCAGCACCCCCCGGCAGGGCGCGGAGGGGAGCAATCAGCCCCAGCATTTT. Protein: CASTPRQGAEGSNQPQHF. The chain carries TRBV5-1 and TRBJ1-5; tentatively, D is TRBD1 (5 bases). V gave up 6 bases and J gave up 1 base, with 23 bases separating them. Germline values: CDR1 SGHRS, CDR2 YFSETQ. The CDR3 has 18 residues.

This clone was seen more than once but under ten times. The V and J genes are TRBV6-2 or TRBV6-3 and TRBJ2-5, with TRBD2 matching over 7 bases. The V segment lost 3 bases and the J segment 5 bases; nucleotides outside the gene matches: 12. The CDR3 contains 16 residues. In germline, CDR1 is MNHEY, CDR2 SVGEGT. This CDR3 is CASSYSAGDGAETQYF. Here the CDR3 DNA reads TGTGCCAGCAGTTATTCGGCGGGGGATGGGGCTGAGACCCAGTACTTC.

The chain joins TRBV30 to TRBJ2-7, with D perhaps TRBD1 (6 bases). CDR1 and CDR2 from the germline V gene are GTSNPN and SVGIG (reference sequence). The germline V and J ends were trimmed by 0 bases and 6 bases, with 18 bases remaining between them. The CDR3 spans 15 residues. CDR3 nucleotides: TGTGCCTGGAGTGTAGGAATAGCAGGGGCAATCGAGCAGTACTTC. Translated, it gives CAWSVGIAGAIEQYF. Complete variable domain (other parts from reference TRBV30 and TRBJ2-7): SQTIHQWPATLVQPVGSPLSLECTVEGTSNPNLYWYRQAAGRGLQLLFYSVGIGQISSEVPQNLSASRPQDRQFILSSKKLLLSDSGFYLCAWSVGIAGAIEQYFGPGTRLTVT.

This clone showed up just a few times. The rearrangement links TRBV12-3 or TRBV12-4 to TRBJ1-1, with 8 bases fitting TRBD1. This CDR3 has 15 amino acids. V gave up 5 bases and J gave up 7 bases; unmatched junction bases: 12. The CDR3 DNA is TGTGCCAGCAGTCCCCGGACAGGGTCTCCCTTTGAAGCTTTCTTT. Residues: CASSPRTGSPFEAFF.

Only a few counts were recorded for this clone. The chain employs TRBV6-5 and TRBJ1-6; a weak D match, TRBD1 (6 bases). Germline CDR1 is MNHEY and CDR2 is SVGAGI. The CDR3 has 18 residues. Trimming removed 10 bases at V and 7 bases at J, with 29 bases between. As DNA, the CDR3 is TGTGCCACAGCAGCAGGACCAAGGGGTATAGGGGGGAATTCACCCCTCCACTTT. This codes for CATAAGPRGIGGNSPLHF.

This clone was recorded at least ten times. This chain connects TRBV20-1 to TRBJ2-7; D not certain. Deletions cut 6 bases from V and 0 bases from J, with 15 bases between. Germline V gives CDR1 DFQATT, CDR2 SNEGSKA (reference sequence). The CDR3 is 14 residues long. In nucleotides, the CDR3 is TGCAGTGCAACCGCCGCCCTACTCTCCTACGAGCAGTACTTC. It encodes CSATAALLSYEQYF.

This clone was observed at least ten times. The chain is built from TRBV28 and TRBJ2-5; TRBD2 agrees at 9 bases. CDR3 length: 16 residues. V was clipped by 5 bases and J by 5 bases; unmatched bases: 12. CDR1 and CDR2 from the germline V gene are MDHEN and SYDVKM. CDR3 bases: TGTGCCAGCAGTGACCCCTTAGCGGGAGCGGGTGAGACCCAGTACTTC. This translates into CASSDPLAGAGETQYF. Complete variable domain (other parts from reference TRBV28 and TRBJ2-5): DVKVTQSSRYLVKRTGEKVFLECVQDMDHENMFWYRQDPGLGLRLIYFSYDVKMKEKGDIPEGYSVSREKKERFSLILESASTNQTSMYLCASSDPLAGAGETQYFGPGTRLLVL.

V gene TRBV7-9 combines with J gene TRBJ2-5; no reliable D call. CDR1 and CDR2 (germline): SEHNR, FQNEAQ (reference sequence). The V and J ends lost 7 bases and 0 bases respectively, with 12 bases between them. The CDR3 loop spans 14 amino acids. The CDR3 DNA is TGTGCCAGCAACCCCGAGGCGTACCAAGAGACCCAGTACTTC. Residues: CASNPEAYQETQYF. The entire variable domain, with the rest obtained from reference TRBV7-9 and TRBJ2-5, is as follows: DTGVSQNPRHKITKRGQNVTFRCDPISEHNRLYWYRQTLGQGPEFLTYFQNEAQLEKSRLLSDRFSAERPKGSFSTLEIQRTEQGDSAMYLCASNPEAYQETQYFGPGTRLLVL.

This clone showed up many times. The V and J genes are TRBV3-1 and TRBJ1-3; D not certain. Deletions cut 6 bases from V and 3 bases from J, with 6 bases between. Germline lookup yields CDR1 LGHDT and CDR2 YNNKEL (reference sequence). There are 12 residues in the CDR3. The CDR3 DNA follows: TGTGCCAGCAGGGAAGGTGGAAACACCATATATTTT. This sequence encodes CASREGGNTIYF.

This clone was counted only a few times. The rearrangement links TRBV7-9 to TRBJ1-1; no reliable D call. V lost 4 bases to trimming and J lost 4 bases, with 4 bases between them. This CDR3 has 11 amino acids. CDR1 and CDR2 (germline): SEHNR, FQNEAQ (reference sequence). The CDR3 coding sequence is TGTGCCAGCAGCTCATCCACTGAAGCTTTCTTT. Amino acid sequence: CASSSSTEAFF. Full variable domain (rest looked up from reference TRBV7-9 and TRBJ1-1): DTGVSQNPRHKITKRGQNVTFRCDPISEHNRLYWYRQTLGQGPEFLTYFQNEAQLEKSRLLSDRFSAERPKGSFSTLEIQRTEQGDSAMYLCASSSSTEAFFGQGTRLTVV.

This clone was detected many times. The chain is built from TRBV14 and TRBJ1-2; unclear D gene. Germline CDR1 reads SGHDN; CDR2 reads FVKESK. Trimming removed 4 bases from V and 6 bases from J, with 12 bases in between. The CDR3 has 13 residues. The CDR3 is CASSRAGEHGYTF. The CDR3 DNA reads TGTGCCAGCAGCCGGGCAGGCGAACATGGCTACACCTTC.

This clone has ten or more counts. One junction end disagrees with the germline gene, perhaps due to a read error. The chain has TRBV4-1 and TRBJ2-1; 16 bases agree with TRBD2. CDR3 length equals 20 residues. Germline loops: CDR1 MGHRA, CDR2 YSYEKL. This CDR3 reads CASSHLGLAGGRASHNEQFF. For the CDR3, the DNA is TGCGCCAGCAGCCACCTGGGACTAGCGGGAGGGAGAGCCTCCCACAATGAGCAGTTCTTC.

This clone was detected ten times or more. CDR3 sequence (DNA): TGCAGTGCTATTCCTAGCGGGGGGTTCTGGAAGCAGTACTTC. Translation: CSAIPSGGFWKQYF. The chain carries TRBV20-1 and TRBJ2-7; 11 bases align to TRBD2. The CDR3 loop spans 14 amino acids. The J segment lost 8 bases and the V segment lost 4 bases, leaving 10 bases of the junction unmatched. Looked up from germline, CDR1 is DFQATT and CDR2 is SNEGSKA (reference sequence).

This clone occurred many times. This may be a read error, as it is one base from a much larger clone. This sequence joins TRBV6-1 and TRBJ2-4, with D tentatively TRBD1 or TRBD2 (5 bases each). V was clipped by 0 bases and J by 0 bases, with 15 bases between them. The CDR3 consists of 18 residues. Germline V gene data show CDR1 as MNHNS and CDR2 as SASEGT. The CDR3 here is CASSEARGGRLAKNIQYF. CDR3 DNA sequence: TGTGCCAGCAGTGAAGCGAGGGGCGGCAGGCTAGCCAAAAACATTCAGTACTTC.

By its share, this clone is medium-sized. The chain is built from TRBV3-1 and TRBJ1-3, with D tentatively TRBD1 (6 bases). Germline V gives CDR1 LGHDT, CDR2 YNNKEL (reference sequence). The CDR3 covers 14 residues. Trimming took 5 bases from V and 4 from J, leaving 12 bases between them. As DNA, the CDR3 is TGTGCCAGCAGCGAACGTGGACAGGGAAACACCATATATTTT. Translated: CASSERGQGNTIYF.

Turning to this clone: The same CDR3 is also encoded by other DNA sequences in this sample. This rearrangement joins TRBV6-1 to TRBJ1-2, with 7 nucleotides matching TRBD1. V shed 5 bases and J 8 bases; nucleotides not matched to a gene: 14. Germline CDR1 MNHNS, CDR2 SASEGT. The CDR3 is 15 amino acids. The CDR3 region is CASSPGPGQVGGYTF. The CDR3 bases are TGTGCCAGCAGTCCCGGCCCTGGACAGGTTGGCGGCTACACCTTC.